The clone carrying this TCR beta chain was picked up many times. Its target is not known. This CDR3 has 15 amino acids. V trimming: 6 bases; J trimming: 6 bases; junction bases outside the gene matches: 6. Per germline, CDR1 SEHNR and CDR2 FQNEAQ (reference sequence). This sample is part of a study of type 1 regulatory T cells. The wider study: T-allo10 is a Tr1-enriched, alloantigen-specific CD4 T cell product made in vitro. Study-wide findings and caveats: Compared with non-Tr1 cells, Tr1 cells showed a narrower TCR repertoire.

TCRdb processed the reads anew with MiXCR; each CDR3 protein has one entry. The table shows roughly 40,000 distinct CDR3 sequences, with over 9% occurring only once. The chain links TRBV7-9 to TRBJ1-4, with 11 bases fitting TRBD1. Sequencing was carried out using cultured non-Tr1 T cells, either the whole culture or a sorted T cell fraction (not recorded which). The receptor was isolated from a human donor in good health. The CDR3 protein is CASRSDRGLYEKLFF. CDR3 bases: TGTGCCAGCAGATCGGACAGGGGGCTATATGAAAAACTGTTTTTT.